The 28 T cell receptor beta chains below come from one sample, sequenced in a study of blood T cells in healthy people across ages. A sample-barcoded 5' primer and a J-beta primer mix were used in a second PCR of roughly 7 to 11 cycles. TCRdb fed the 5' RACE reads into MiXCR, producing one record per CDR3 protein. The sample shows fewer than 1,000,000 distinct CDR3 sequences, about 42% of them seen only once. The sequenced sample was blood. The receptors come from a man in his sixties in good health.

This chain links TRBV2 with TRBJ1-2; 9 bases map to TRBD1. The junction had 9 bases not matched to a gene; V was cut back by 5 bases and J by 8 bases. Germline values: CDR1 SNHLY, CDR2 FYNNEI. The CDR3 covers 14 residues. This CDR3 reads CASSTGQGYNGYTF. The CDR3 bases are TGTGCCAGCAGTACGGGACAGGGATATAACGGCTACACCTTC.

This chain uses TRBV11-2 with TRBJ2-3; either TRBD1 or TRBD2 may fit D (5 bases each). Germline V gives CDR1 SGHAT, CDR2 FQNNGV. With 7 bases removed from V and 3 bases from J, the gap between germline ends came to 14 bases. CDR3 length equals 14 residues. CDR3 amino acids: CASTSGPKTDTQYF. The DNA for the CDR3 is TGTGCCAGCACTTCGGGACCGAAGACAGATACGCAGTATTTT.

This clonotype was seen many times. The rearrangement links TRBV7-2 to TRBJ2-1, with D perhaps TRBD1 (5 bases). With 4 bases removed from V and 1 base from J, the gap between germline ends came to 11 bases. The CDR3 runs to 15 residues. Germline V lookup: CDR1 SGHTA, CDR2 FQGNSA. CDR3: CASSSQGGSYNEQFF. In DNA form, the CDR3 reads TGTGCCAGCAGCTCCCAGGGTGGGTCCTACAATGAGCAGTTCTTC.

This clonotype was seen a handful of times. The CDR3, as DNA: TGTGCCAGCACCAAACCCCGGACTAGCATTTATGAGCAGTTCTTC. It is translated as CASTKPRTSIYEQFF. The gene calls are TRBV6-2 or TRBV6-3 and TRBJ2-1; 8 positions agree with TRBD2. Germline V CDR1 and CDR2: MNHEY, SVGEGT. Germline trimming cut 7 bases from V and 8 bases from J; bases unmatched to any gene: 13. The CDR3 has 15 residues.

The chain is built from TRBV7-9 and TRBJ2-5; 9 bases match TRBD2. V dropped 11 bases and J dropped 3; count of bases not matched to a gene: 13. CDR1 is SEHNR, CDR2 FQNEAQ, per germline (reference sequence). CDR3 size: 15 residues. The CDR3 DNA follows: TGTGCCCTAGGAGGTGGCGGGGGGGCGAAAGAGACCCAGTACTTC. It is translated as CALGGGGGAKETQYF.

In its sample, this clonotype was seen a few times. The chain combines TRBV10-3 with TRBJ2-3; D not resolved. The CDR3 spans 15 residues. The V end was cut by 3 bases, the J end by 0 bases, with 10 bases between. Germline assignment: CDR1 ENHRY and CDR2 SYGVKD. The CDR3 sequence is CAISDATKSTDTQYF. The CDR3 DNA sequence: TGTGCCATCAGTGATGCGACAAAAAGCACAGATACGCAGTATTTT.

About this clonotype itself: This is likely a read error, given that the CDR3 carries no conserved phenylalanine or tryptophan at its end. The rearrangement joins TRBV25-1 to TRBJ2-1; maybe TRBD2 (7 bases). V was shortened by 7 bases and J by 7 bases, with 17 bases between the two germline ends. The length of the CDR3 is 14 residues. CDR1 MGHDK and CDR2 SYGVNS come from the germline V gene. This chain's CDR3 is CASTWGGPTNEQFL. In DNA, the CDR3 is TGTGCCAGCACGTGGGGGGGGCCGACTAATGAGCAGTTCTTA.

This chain joins TRBV7-2 and TRBJ2-3, with TRBD2 as a possible D gene (5 bases). With 3 bases removed from V and 2 bases from J, the gap between germline ends came to 15 bases. Germline V gene data show CDR1 as SGHTA and CDR2 as FQGNSA. The CDR3 spans 16 residues. CDR3 sequence (DNA): TGTGCCAGCAGCTTGCGGTCCCCTAGCCCCACAGATACGCAGTATTTT. Amino acid sequence: CASSLRSPSPTDTQYF.

This clonotype was counted a few times. In DNA form, the CDR3 reads TGCGCCAGCAGCCAAGATGCAACACCCTACAATGAGCAGTTCTTC. Protein: CASSQDATPYNEQFF. V usage is TRBV4-3 and J usage is TRBJ2-1; D uncertain. Germline V gives CDR1 LGHNA, CDR2 YSLEER. Trimming cost V 0 bases and J 2 bases, with 8 bases left between them. CDR3 size: 15 residues.

The gene calls are TRBV20-1 and TRBJ2-5; maybe TRBD2 (6 bases). Gene TRBJ2-7 matches the end of the DNA better, so the J call may be wrong. Germline values: CDR1 DFQATT, CDR2 SNEGSKA (reference sequence). This CDR3 has 13 residues. CDR3 bases: TGCAGTGCCTCCAAACTAGCCAGTAACGAGCAGTACTTC. This gives the protein CSASKLASNEQYF.

The V call is TRBV7-7, the J call TRBJ2-3; 8 nucleotides agree with TRBD1. Germline V gene lookup returns CDR1 SSHAT and CDR2 FNYEAQ (reference sequence). This CDR3 has 13 residues. CDR3 DNA: TGTGCTAGCCGCTCAGACAGGGGCGATACGCAGTATTTT. It specifies CASRSDRGDTQYF.

The chain recombines TRBV6-6 with TRBJ2-4; no definite D call. The J call may be mistaken, given a closer DNA end match to TRBJ2-7. Germline values: CDR1 MNHNY, CDR2 SVGAGI (reference sequence). This CDR3 region has 14 residues. CDR3 coding DNA: TGTGCCAGCAGTCTCGTTACCCACGAAGCCGAGCAGTACTTC. Translation gives CASSLVTHEAEQYF.

V and J are TRBV7-2 and TRBJ2-5, with D maybe TRBD2 (6 bases). CDR1 and CDR2 (germline): SGHTA, FQGNSA. The CDR3 covers 14 residues. The V and J ends lost 5 bases and 2 bases respectively, with 12 bases between them. The CDR3, as DNA: TGTGCCAGCAGCAGGGGCGGGGTTCAAGAGACCCAGTACTTC. The encoded protein is CASSRGGVQETQYF.

There are a few counts of this clonotype. The chain joins TRBV21-1 to TRBJ2-7. TRBV21-1 is labeled a pseudogene. The CDR3 has 14 amino acids. This CDR3 reads CASIKAGQPYEQYF. The CDR3 region has the DNA TGTGCCAGCATTAAGGCCGGACAGCCCTACGAGCAGTACTTC.

In this sample, this clonotype turned up a few times. This chain joins TRBV20-1 and TRBJ2-1, with TRBD1 as a possible D gene (5 bases). In germline, CDR1 is DFQATT, CDR2 SNEGSKA (reference sequence). V was trimmed by 4 bases and J by 4 bases, leaving 8 bases between them. The CDR3 is 12 amino acids. The CDR3 sequence: CSAKGIYNEQFF. CDR3 DNA: TGCAGTGCTAAGGGGATTTACAATGAGCAGTTCTTC.

This rearrangement joins TRBV27 to TRBJ1-5; D uncertain. CDR3 size: 13 residues. With 5 bases removed from V and 7 bases from J, the gap between germline ends came to 12 bases. The germline V gene has CDR1 MNHEY and CDR2 SMNVEV (reference sequence). The CDR3 region is CASSVRAGQPQHF. For the CDR3, the DNA is TGTGCCAGCAGTGTTAGGGCCGGACAGCCCCAGCATTTT.

The gene calls are TRBV6-5 and TRBJ1-6, with D possibly matching TRBD1 (6 bases). Germline V gives CDR1 MNHEY, CDR2 SVGAGI. The V gene lost 0 bases and the J gene lost 7 bases, with 10 bases spanning the gap. The CDR3 sequence is 15 residues long. In DNA, the CDR3 is TGTGCCAGCAGTTACTCGGGGGCCGGGAATTCACCCCTCCACTTT. Its protein product is CASSYSGAGNSPLHF.

A few counts support this clonotype. The chain combines TRBV6-5 with TRBJ2-7; D may be TRBD1 (6 bases). CDR1 is MNHEY, CDR2 SVGAGI, per germline. The germline V and J ends were trimmed by 0 bases and 3 bases, with 15 bases remaining between them. The CDR3 totals 16 residues. CDR3 residues: CASSYSPGEIGYEQYF. For the CDR3, the DNA is TGTGCCAGCAGTTACTCGCCAGGGGAGATCGGCTACGAGCAGTACTTC.

There are a few counts of this clonotype. The chain combines TRBV7-2 with TRBJ1-2; D gene ambiguous. Germline V gene lookup returns CDR1 SGHTA and CDR2 FQGNSA. V was trimmed by 5 bases and J by 5 bases, leaving 21 bases between them. This CDR3 has 16 amino acids. The CDR3 nucleotides are TGTGCCAGCAGCCCCCCCCGAACTGGGGTGGGGTATGGCTACACCTTC. It encodes CASSPPRTGVGYGYTF.

The V and J genes are TRBV10-3 and TRBJ2-4; weak D call: TRBD1 (6 bases). The J call is uncertain, as TRBJ2-7 better fits the DNA end. This CDR3 contains 15 residues. Germline loops: CDR1 ENHRY, CDR2 SYGVKD. The CDR3 sequence: CAIRNTAGVTYEQYF. In nucleotides, the CDR3 is TGTGCCATCAGGAATACGGCAGGGGTTACCTACGAGCAGTACTTC.

This clonotype was found a few times. The V and J genes are TRBV12-3 or TRBV12-4 and TRBJ2-7; D may be TRBD1 or TRBD2 (5 bases each). Trimming pared 2 bases from V and 5 bases from J, leaving 7 bases between. The CDR3 loop spans 12 amino acids. CDR3 sequence: CASSLTGHEQYF. The CDR3 DNA sequence: TGTGCCAGCAGTTTAACGGGGCACGAGCAGTACTTC.

The table lists this clonotype with a few counts. The V and J genes are TRBV5-6 and TRBJ2-6, with TRBD1 identical over 9 bases. CDR1 and CDR2 (germline): SGHDT, YYEEEE. V gave up 1 base and J gave up 3 bases; unmatched junction bases: 11. The CDR3 loop spans 19 amino acids. CDR3 DNA: TGTGCCAGCAGCTTGATAACCGGGACAGGGAGTGGTGGGGCCAACGTCCTGACTTTC. It yields the protein CASSLITGTGSGGANVLTF. Full variable domain (outside the CDR3, taken from reference TRBV5-6 and TRBJ2-6): DAGVTQSPTHLIKTRGQQVTLRCSPKSGHDTVSWYQQALGQGPQFIFQYYEEEERQRGNFPDRFSGHQFPNYSSELNVNALLLGDSALYLCASSLITGTGSGGANVLTFGAGSRLTVL.

This chain links TRBV9 with TRBJ2-3, with 8 positions matching TRBD1. This CDR3 comprises 15 residues. Germline assignment: CDR1 SGDLS and CDR2 YYNGEE. The V segment lost 4 bases and the J segment 4 bases; nucleotides outside the gene matches: 8. The chain's CDR3 is CASSLRTGLADTQYF. CDR3 bases: TGTGCCAGCAGCCTCCGGACAGGGTTGGCAGATACGCAGTATTTT.

The chain employs TRBV29-1 and TRBJ2-3; D unresolved. Looked up from germline, CDR1 is SQVTM and CDR2 is ANQGSEA. V dropped 3 bases and J dropped 7 bases, with 11 bases sitting between them. The CDR3 is 12 amino acids. As DNA, the CDR3 is TGCAGCGTTGACGGCCTTAGCAATACGCAGTATTTT. Amino acid sequence: CSVDGLSNTQYF.

This clonotype came up once. This CDR3 is CSARVQGGSNEKLFF. Here the CDR3 DNA reads TGCAGTGCTAGAGTACAGGGAGGGAGTAATGAAAAACTGTTTTTT. This chain links TRBV20-1 with TRBJ1-4; D may be TRBD1 (6 bases). Germline V gives CDR1 DFQATT, CDR2 SNEGSKA (reference sequence). Trimming took 1 base from V and 4 from J, leaving 13 bases between them. CDR3 length: 15 residues.

The chain combines TRBV4-3 with TRBJ2-4; 9 bases are a match to TRBD1. The DNA end lines up better with TRBJ2-7; the J call may be wrong. CDR3 length: 18 amino acids. Looked up from germline, CDR1 is LGHNA and CDR2 is YSLEER. The CDR3 reads CASSQDVQGQGHGYEQYF. The CDR3 DNA follows: TGCGCCAGCAGCCAAGATGTCCAAGGACAGGGGCACGGGTACGAGCAGTACTTC.

The chain joins TRBV28 to TRBJ2-1, with TRBD2 matching over 7 bases. CDR1 is MDHEN, CDR2 SYDVKM, per germline. The junction had 11 bases not matched to a gene; V was cut back by 5 bases and J by 4 bases. The CDR3 loop spans 16 amino acids. This CDR3 reads CASSSVASGLYNEQFF. For the CDR3, the DNA is TGTGCCAGCAGTAGTGTGGCTAGCGGACTATACAATGAGCAGTTCTTC. The entire variable domain, with the rest obtained from reference TRBV28 and TRBJ2-1, is as follows: DVKVTQSSRYLVKRTGEKVFLECVQDMDHENMFWYRQDPGLGLRLIYFSYDVKMKEKGDIPEGYSVSREKKERFSLILESASTNQTSMYLCASSSVASGLYNEQFFGPGTRLTVL.

This clonotype was counted a few times. The V and J genes are TRBV5-5 and TRBJ2-7; 10 bases fit TRBD1. From germline, CDR1 is SGHKS and CDR2 YYEKEE (reference sequence). The CDR3 is 15 residues long. Germline trimming cut 4 bases from V and 3 bases from J; bases unmatched to any gene: 7. The CDR3 region has the DNA TGTGCCAGCAGCCCATCGGGACAGGGGTACTACGAGCAGTACTTC. Amino acid sequence: CASSPSGQGYYEQYF.